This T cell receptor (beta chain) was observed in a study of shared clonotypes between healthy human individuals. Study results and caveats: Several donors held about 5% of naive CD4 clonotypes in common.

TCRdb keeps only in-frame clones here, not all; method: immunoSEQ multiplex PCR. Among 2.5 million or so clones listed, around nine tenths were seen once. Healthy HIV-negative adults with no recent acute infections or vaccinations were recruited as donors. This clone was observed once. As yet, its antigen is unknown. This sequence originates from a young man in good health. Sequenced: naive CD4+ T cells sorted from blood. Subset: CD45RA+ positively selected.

Written as DNA, the CDR3 is TGTGCCAGCAGTTTCGGACGGGGGGACAATCAGCCCCAGCATTTT. Translated: CASSFGRGDNQPQHF. J is TRBJ1-5 and V is TRBV7-9, with D possibly TRBD1 on 5 matching bases. The V end lost 6 bases, the J end lost 3 bases, and 15 bases lay between the germline ends. From germline, CDR1 is SEHNR and CDR2 FQNEAQ (reference sequence). The CDR3 has 15 residues.